This T cell receptor (beta chain) was identified in a study of sequential checkpoint blockade in melanoma (dated by TCRdb to between 2018 and 2021). Background for the entire study: In a 1:1 randomization, patients received either first-line nivolumab then ipilimumab (arm A) or ipilimumab then nivolumab (arm B). Both trial sequences were followed by maintenance nivolumab.

Trimmed from V: 3 bases; trimmed from J: 2 bases; junction bases lacking a gene match: 4. There are 15 amino acids in the CDR3, from cysteine to phenylalanine inclusive. The only DNA kept is the CDR3, 45 bases in frame from the first base. For CDR1 and CDR2, the germline V gene lists SGHVS and FQNEAQ. The immunoSEQ Assay was used to immunosequence TCRbeta CDR3 regions from genomic DNA. Prior to high-throughput sequencing, genomic DNA was amplified by bias-controlled multiplex PCR. In the original analysis: To quantify the absolute abundance of each unique TCRbeta CDR3 region, the sequences were collapsed and filtered. Clonality, defined as 1 minus Pielou's evenness, was calculated using only productive rearrangements. Clones with significantly greater frequencies in on-treatment versus baseline samples were identified using a previously published method. This immuneACCESS table, as held by TCRdb, lists in-frame sequences with V and J called but not all clones. Of the missing ones, under half trace to an unresolved V gene in checked studies; the others have no known cause. The V and J calls and clone size come from that table; D and trimming were worked out from the DNA. Across this sample there are under 20,000 clones, with around 88% seen only once. 36% of the sample goes to the ten largest clones.

To note about this clone: The antigen it binds to is not known. Nothing much larger sits one base from this clone, and base qualities are not available.

What the work shows at the level of the full study, not this receptor alone: The response-prediction model combining TCR metrics and mutation burden needs validation in larger, independent patient cohorts.

The sample's treatment or condition label is to be understood as: randomized to nivolumab then ipilimumab (arm A) or the reverse (arm B). None of the trial patients had been given prior DNA-damaging chemotherapy. On a FACS Aria II flow cytometer, live CD3+CD8+ cells that were negative for CD19 and CD56 were sorted from thawed PBMCs. CheckMate 064, a randomized, open-label phase II trial of sequential checkpoint blockade, was the source of the samples, all of which came from patients with melanoma. Peripheral blood mononuclear cells were obtained through leukapheresis, purified using Ficoll-Paque, and frozen in human serum containing roughly 10% DMSO. Purity of sorted blood CD3+CD8+ cells was verified at >95% immediately after sorting, followed by DNA extraction.

This chain is built from TRBV7-8 and TRBJ2-1, with 7 bases in between that match TRBD1. The specimen was CD8+ T cells sorted from blood (inferred from file names), collected from a patient given nivolumab and ipilimumab in sequence. The TCR originated in a human donor with melanoma. The encoded CDR3 is CASSFHRGAYNEQFF. The nucleotide sequence is given as TGTGCCAGCAGCTTTCACAGGGGCGCCTACAATGAGCAGTTCTTC. With the rest looked up from the reference TRBV7-8 and TRBJ2-1 genes rather than sequenced, the full variable domain is GAGVSQSPRYKVAKRGQDVALRCDPISGHVSLFWYQQALGQGPEFLTYFQNEAQLDKSGLPSDRFFAERPEGSVSTLKIQRTQQEDSAVYLCASSFHRGAYNEQFFGPGTRLTVL.